This TCR beta chain was sequenced for a study of blood T cell repertoires in COVID-19. Per the study methods: Reference gene primer amplification yielded estimated nucleated cell counts. Using immunoSEQ multiplex PCR, the repertoire was profiled, and TCRdb retains in-frame clones only, with some absent. D and trimming were read from the DNA, whereas the V and J calls and clone size are those reported in that table. The table lists roughly 250,000 clones, over 80% of them singletons, with less than 2% in the top ten. Germline V gene sequence: CDR1 MDHEN, CDR2 SYDVKM. This CDR3 has 12 residues. The ends were cut back, 4 bases at V and 7 bases at J, with 8 bases in the middle.

The sample taken for sequencing was peripheral blood. The J gene is TRBJ2-1, the V gene TRBV28; D not certain. This sequence was found in a woman between 40 and 55 years old who had recovered from COVID-19. The CDR3 region has the DNA TGTGCCAGCAGTTCCTACAGAAATGAGCAGTTCTTC. It encodes CASSSYRNEQFF.